Following are 14 T cell receptor beta chains from one sample sequenced in a study of neurological immune-mediated disorders. One entry per CDR3 protein results from TCRdb running MiXCR on the 5' RACE reads. The sample lists tens of thousands of distinct CDR3 sequences, around 4.3% seen once, with about 6% in the top ten. The sequencing input was PBMCs. The receptors derive from a woman aged 55-70 years with multiple sclerosis.

This clonotype showed up many times. The chain recombines TRBV9 with TRBJ2-3, with 9 bases lining up with TRBD2. V lost 3 bases to trimming and J lost 1 base; unmatched junction nucleotides: 6. The CDR3 has 16 residues. Germline V gives CDR1 SGDLS, CDR2 YYNGEE. CDR3 nucleotide sequence: TGTGCCAGCAGCGCCCGACTAGCGGCCCGCACAGATACGCAGTATTTT. Translation gives CASSARLAARTDTQYF.

This clonotype has a count of ten or more. The J gene is TRBJ2-7, the V gene TRBV9, with D tentatively TRBD2 (6 bases). The CDR3 runs to 14 residues. V was pared by 1 base and J by 6 bases, with 14 bases between. Per the germline V gene, CDR1 is SGDLS and CDR2 is YYNGEE. The CDR3 nucleotides read TGTGCCAGCAGCGTAAGAGCGGAGGGGTTCGAGCAGTACGTC. The encoded protein is CASSVRAEGFEQYV.

This clonotype was counted ten times or more. This chain joins TRBV7-2 and TRBJ2-5, with D perhaps matching TRBD2 (6 bases). CDR3 length equals 19 residues. V was cut by 1 base and J by 1 base, with 22 bases left in between. Germline loops: CDR1 SGHTA, CDR2 FQGNSA. The CDR3 DNA reads TGTGCCAGCAGCTTAGTACGACCCGCGGAGGGGAGAGCCCAAGAGACCCAGTACTTC. It yields the protein CASSLVRPAEGRAQETQYF.

This clonotype was counted many times. The CDR3 region has the DNA TGTGCCATCAGTGAGTTGGGGGGGAGCAATCAGCCCCAGCATTTT. This sequence encodes CAISELGGSNQPQHF. The chain joins TRBV10-3 to TRBJ1-5, with D possibly matching TRBD1 (5 bases). The CDR3 is made up of 15 amino acids. The V end was cut by 1 base, the J end by 1 base, with 8 bases between. Germline CDR1 ENHRY, CDR2 SYGVKD.

This clonotype occurred many times. V usage is TRBV20-1 and J usage is TRBJ2-7; 8 nucleotides match TRBD1. CDR1 and CDR2 (germline): DFQATT, SNEGSKA (reference sequence). This CDR3 is built from 11 residues. V lost 5 bases and J lost 6; bases outside the gene matches: 3. The CDR3: CSAAGTGEQYF. The CDR3 DNA reads TGCAGTGCTGCCGGGACAGGCGAGCAGTACTTC.

This clonotype was seen repeatedly, ten times or more. In nucleotides, the CDR3 is TGCAGTGCCACAATCCCGGGGACAGCGGCTTTCTTT. Translation gives CSATIPGTAAFF. The gene calls are TRBV20-1 and TRBJ1-1; 7 positions match TRBD1. This CDR3 has 12 residues. Trimming removed 6 bases from V and 11 bases from J; junction bases left unmatched: 12. Germline values: CDR1 DFQATT, CDR2 SNEGSKA (reference sequence).

This clonotype was observed at least ten times. In DNA form, the CDR3 reads TGCAGTGCTAGAGATAGGCTAGCGGGGGCCGGGGAGCAGTACTTC. Its translation is CSARDRLAGAGEQYF. The chain combines TRBV20-1 with TRBJ2-7, with 10 bases aligning to TRBD2. V shed 0 bases and J 7 bases; nucleotides not matched to a gene: 9. The CDR3 totals 15 residues. Germline V gene data show CDR1 as DFQATT and CDR2 as SNEGSKA (reference sequence).

J is TRBJ2-7 and V is TRBV9; D perhaps matches TRBD2 (5 bases). The V gene lost 5 bases and the J gene lost 2 bases, with 23 bases spanning the gap. The CDR3 has 17 amino acids. Germline V gene lookup returns CDR1 SGDLS and CDR2 YYNGEE. The CDR3 region is CASSPRGEPHLTYEQYF. CDR3 coding DNA: TGTGCCAGCAGTCCCCGGGGAGAACCCCATCTCACCTACGAGCAGTACTTC.

The gene calls are TRBV6-2 or TRBV6-3 and TRBJ2-1; 8 nucleotides line up with TRBD2. CDR1 MNHEY and CDR2 SVGEGT come from the germline V gene. This CDR3 has 18 amino acids. Trimming took 5 bases from V and 8 from J; bases not matched to a gene: 20. The CDR3 bases are TGTGCCAGCAGTCGGAGGCTAGCGGGCCCAGCCCGGGGGGATGAGCAGTTCTTC. This gives the protein CASSRRLAGPARGDEQFF.

This clonotype was observed a few times. The V gene is TRBV6-2 or TRBV6-3, the J gene TRBJ2-2; D is uncertain. Trimming stripped 7 bases from V and 4 bases from J, with 13 bases between. CDR3 length: 14 amino acids. Germline V gives CDR1 MNHEY, CDR2 SVGEGT. CDR3 in DNA: TGTGCCAGCAACTTGGGCAGTATCACCGGGGAGCTGTTTTTT. This sequence encodes CASNLGSITGELFF.

This clonotype came up once. This chain connects TRBV6-5 to TRBJ2-5; D is undetermined. V lost 8 bases to trimming and J lost 2 bases, with 12 bases between them. Germline V lookup: CDR1 MNHEY, CDR2 SVGAGI. The CDR3 extends over 13 amino acids. CDR3 sequence (DNA): TGTGCCAGCTCACCAAAAAAGCAAGAGACCCAGTACTTC. Translated, it gives CASSPKKQETQYF.

This clonotype appeared many times. J is TRBJ1-1 and V is TRBV28; D not certain. This CDR3 contains 14 residues. The V end was cut by 3 bases, the J end by 3 bases, with 11 bases between. From germline, CDR1 is MDHEN and CDR2 SYDVKM. The CDR3 region is CASSLVGRDTEAFF. The CDR3 DNA is TGTGCCAGCAGTTTGGTAGGGCGGGACACTGAAGCTTTCTTT.

In its sample, this clonotype was seen many times. This rearrangement joins TRBV29-1 to TRBJ1-1, with D perhaps matching TRBD1 (5 bases). The CDR3 contains 12 residues. Germline loops: CDR1 SQVTM, CDR2 ANQGSEA. The V end lost 7 bases, the J end lost 8 bases, and 17 bases lay between the germline ends. The CDR3 DNA sequence: TGCAGCGCATCAGGGATTCCGTACGAAGCTTTCTTT. Translated, it gives CSASGIPYEAFF.

This clonotype was seen many times. CDR3 loop: CASSLGLAGDEQYV. For the CDR3, the DNA is TGTGCCAGCAGCTTGGGACTAGCGGGCGACGAGCAGTACGTC. This chain uses TRBV7-2 with TRBJ2-7; 12 bases align to TRBD2. V dropped 3 bases and J dropped 5; count of bases not matched to a gene: 2. Germline V gene lookup returns CDR1 SGHTA and CDR2 FQGNSA. The CDR3 consists of 14 residues.